The 24 T cell receptor beta chains below all came from one sample that was sequenced in a study of T-cell memory formation after mild COVID-19. TCRdb reanalysed the 5' RACE reads using MiXCR and keeps one entry per CDR3 protein. The table has 430,000 or so distinct CDR3 sequences, roughly 25% seen once. Material for sequencing was PBMCs or a T cell subset sorted from them (not recorded which). The receptors were sampled from an adult woman who had mild COVID-19 (a few samples of this study predate the infection). Cell type and time point are not known.

The chain uses TRBV7-9 and TRBJ1-2, with TRBD1 matching 7 bases. V lost 5 bases to trimming and J lost 8 bases; unmatched junction nucleotides: 14. Looked up from germline, CDR1 is SEHNR and CDR2 is FQNEAQ (reference sequence). The CDR3 has 15 amino acids. The CDR3 DNA reads TGTGCCAGCAGCCCACGCCAAGCCGGGACAGAGGGCTACACCTTC. The encoded protein is CASSPRQAGTEGYTF.

This clonotype was counted only a few times. CDR3 in DNA: TGCAGCGCTGTGACAGGGGAGAACACTGAAGCTTTCTTT. It is translated as CSAVTGENTEAFF. The chain joins TRBV29-1 to TRBJ1-1, with 8 positions matching TRBD1. Losses at the gene ends were 7 bases for V and 1 base for J; bases not matched to a gene: 5. From germline, CDR1 is SQVTM and CDR2 ANQGSEA. The CDR3 spans 13 residues.

The sample holds a few counts of this clonotype. The chain combines TRBV6-5 with TRBJ1-1; 8 positions agree with TRBD1. Germline V CDR1 and CDR2: MNHEY, SVGAGI. The ends lost 4 bases at V and 0 bases at J; junction bases unmatched: 13. This CDR3 is built from 18 residues. CDR3 amino acids: CASSFTGTGVKLNTEAFF. The CDR3 DNA follows: TGTGCCAGCAGTTTCACCGGGACAGGCGTGAAGTTGAACACTGAAGCTTTCTTT.

This clonotype was found once. The chain joins TRBV6-2 or TRBV6-3 to TRBJ1-2, with D uncertain. Trimming left V 5 bases short and J 7 bases short, with 2 bases between. This CDR3 has 9 residues. Germline V gives CDR1 MNHEY, CDR2 SVGEGT. This CDR3 is CASSGGYTF. Written as DNA, the CDR3 is TGTGCCAGCAGTGGTGGCTACACCTTC.

This clonotype was counted between two and nine times. V is TRBV5-1 and J is TRBJ2-1; 16 bases align to TRBD2. The CDR3 is 20 amino acids. Germline assignment: CDR1 SGHRS and CDR2 YFSETQ. The junction had 14 bases not matched to a gene; V was cut back by 5 bases and J by 3 bases. CDR3 loop: CASSYPGLAGGPEVYNEQFF. CDR3 in DNA: TGCGCCAGCAGTTATCCGGGACTAGCGGGGGGGCCGGAAGTCTACAATGAGCAGTTCTTC.

The DNA for the CDR3 is TGTGCCACCAGCAGACAAGACAGTCGGACTGAAGCTTTCTTT. Translation: CATSRQDSRTEAFF. The rearrangement uses TRBV15 and TRBJ1-1; a possible D gene is TRBD1 (5 bases). V was shortened by 2 bases and J by 5 bases, with 12 bases between the two germline ends. The CDR3 contains 14 residues. Germline-derived CDR1 and CDR2 are LNHNV and YYDKDF (reference sequence). Based on the CDR3 plus reference TRBV15 and TRBJ1-1, the full variable domain is DAMVIQNPRYQVTQFGKPVTLSCSQTLNHNVMYWYQQKSSQAPKLLFHYYDKDFNNEADTPDNFQSRRPNTSFCFLDIRSPGLGDTAMYLCATSRQDSRTEAFFGQGTRLTVV.

The rearrangement links TRBV10-3 to TRBJ2-3, with 12 bases identical to TRBD2. Germline V lookup: CDR1 ENHRY, CDR2 SYGVKD. The CDR3 has 14 residues. J gave up 5 bases and V 7 bases, and 4 bases lay outside the gene matches. In DNA, the CDR3 is TGTGCCATCAAGGGACTAGCGGGCAGAGATACGCAGTATTTT. Its protein is CAIKGLAGRDTQYF.

This clonotype was observed a few times. This chain connects TRBV7-8 to TRBJ2-7; the D gene is possibly TRBD2 (5 bases). Germline-derived CDR1 and CDR2 are SGHVS and FQNEAQ. Trimming took off 4 bases at V and 3 bases at J, with 13 bases between the two ends. This CDR3 is 14 amino acids long. CDR3 amino acids: CASSSTNGGYEQYF. CDR3 nucleotides: TGTGCCAGCAGCTCAACCAACGGAGGCTACGAGCAGTACTTC.

This clonotype came up a few times. This chain uses TRBV15 with TRBJ2-4; 7 bases are a match to TRBD1. Germline V gene lookup returns CDR1 LNHNV and CDR2 YYDKDF (reference sequence). J gave up 0 bases and V 5 bases, and 7 bases lay outside the gene matches. The CDR3 runs 16 residues. For the CDR3, the DNA is TGTGCCACCAGCTCGAGGACAGGACTAGCCAAAAACATTCAGTACTTC. Its protein product is CATSSRTGLAKNIQYF.

The J gene is TRBJ1-4, the V gene TRBV20-1; no clear D. Germline V gene sequence: CDR1 DFQATT, CDR2 SNEGSKA (reference sequence). This CDR3 comprises 15 residues. The V gene lost 0 bases and the J gene lost 0 bases, with 8 bases spanning the gap. The CDR3 spells CSARDRSATNEKLFF. The CDR3 DNA follows: TGCAGTGCTAGAGATCGCAGCGCAACTAATGAAAAACTGTTTTTT.

The chain links TRBV5-1 to TRBJ1-5; 9 nucleotides match TRBD1. The trim removed 6 bases at V and 6 bases at J, leaving 16 bases unmatched. The CDR3 is made up of 17 amino acids. CDR1 is SGHRS and CDR2 is YFSETQ in the germline V gene. Here the CDR3 DNA reads TGCGCCAGCATAACCCGGGACAGGGAGTCGTACTGTCAGCCCCAGCATTTT. As protein: CASITRDRESYCQPQHF.

The J gene is TRBJ2-2, the V gene TRBV12-3 or TRBV12-4, with unresolved D. Trimming took off 3 bases at V and 7 bases at J, with 6 bases between the two ends. This CDR3 is built from 12 residues. CDR3 nucleotide sequence: TGTGCCAGCAGTTTTTGGGGCGGGGAGCTGTTTTTT. Amino acid sequence: CASSFWGGELFF.

This clonotype was counted only a few times. The chain has TRBV7-3 and TRBJ2-2; D gene ambiguous. The CDR3 contains 14 residues. V gave up 5 bases and J gave up 5 bases, with 12 bases separating them. Germline V gene data show CDR1 as SGHTA and CDR2 as FQGTGA. Here the CDR3 DNA reads TGTGCCAGCAGCCTTCAATCAGGAACCGGGGAGCTGTTTTTT. Protein sequence: CASSLQSGTGELFF. Using reference TRBV7-3 and TRBJ2-2 for the parts outside the CDR3, the full variable domain is GAGVSQTPSNKVTEKGKYVELRCDPISGHTALYWYRQSLGQGPEFLIYFQGTGAADDSGLPNDRFFAVRPEGSVSTLKIQRTERGDSAVYLCASSLQSGTGELFFGEGSRLTVL.

The chain uses TRBV12-3 or TRBV12-4 and TRBJ2-2; TRBD1 might be the D (5 bases). This CDR3 contains 14 residues. Trimming took off 5 bases at V and 6 bases at J, with 13 bases between the two ends. In nucleotides, the CDR3 is TGTGCCAGCAGTCGACAGCCCGACGCCGGGGAGCTGTTTTTT. Its translation: CASSRQPDAGELFF.

The V call is TRBV2, the J call TRBJ1-2, with a tentative D call TRBD1 (5 bases). Trimming cost V 4 bases and J 3 bases, with 9 bases left between them. Germline lookup yields CDR1 SNHLY and CDR2 FYNNEI. This CDR3 region has 13 residues. CDR3 nucleotide sequence: TGTGCCAGCAGTGCAGGGTTGGACTATGGCTACACCTTC. Encoded protein: CASSAGLDYGYTF.

This clonotype turned up a few times. The chain is built from TRBV5-1 and TRBJ1-2; 7 nucleotides align to TRBD1. CDR1 and CDR2 (germline): SGHRS, YFSETQ. V shed 2 bases, J shed 5 bases, and the junction held 15 bases outside the gene matches. The length of the CDR3 is 17 residues. CDR3: CASSFEGTALGIYGYTF. CDR3 coding DNA: TGCGCCAGCAGCTTCGAAGGGACAGCCTTGGGGATTTATGGCTACACCTTC. Variable domain in full (rest from reference TRBV5-1 and TRBJ1-2): KAGVTQTPRYLIKTRGQQVTLSCSPISGHRSVSWYQQTPGQGLQFLFEYFSETQRNKGNFPGRFSGRQFSNSRSEMNVSTLELGDSALYLCASSFEGTALGIYGYTFGSGTRLTVV.

The table lists this clonotype with a few counts. The chain is built from TRBV7-8 and TRBJ1-2; D is undetermined. CDR1 and CDR2 from the germline V gene are SGHVS and FQNEAQ. With 1 base removed from V and 4 bases from J, the gap between germline ends came to 10 bases. The CDR3 runs to 14 residues. The CDR3 region has the DNA TGTGCCAGCAGCTTAGTTGTGGGCACCTATGGCTACACCTTC. It yields the protein CASSLVVGTYGYTF. Filled out from reference TRBV7-8 and TRBJ1-2, the complete variable domain reads GAGVSQSPRYKVAKRGQDVALRCDPISGHVSLFWYQQALGQGPEFLTYFQNEAQLDKSGLPSDRFFAERPEGSVSTLKIQRTQQEDSAVYLCASSLVVGTYGYTFGSGTRLTVV.

V gene TRBV7-9 combines with J gene TRBJ2-3; a weak D match, TRBD1 (5 bases). This CDR3 has 12 amino acids. The V gene's germline CDR1 is SEHNR and CDR2 FQNEAQ (reference sequence). The V gene lost 11 bases and the J gene lost 2 bases, with 11 bases spanning the gap. The CDR3 is CASKGITDTQYF. The DNA for the CDR3 is TGTGCCTCGAAGGGGATCACAGATACGCAGTATTTT.

This clonotype was recorded once. The chain uses TRBV6-1 and TRBJ2-3, with a possible D match to TRBD1 (5 bases). In germline, CDR1 is MNHNS, CDR2 SASEGT. Trimming removed 5 bases from V and 5 bases from J, with 20 bases in between. CDR3 length equals 16 residues. DNA for the CDR3: TGTGCCAGCAGTCTCACCCAGGGTTCCATGGAAGATACGCAGTATTTT. The encoded protein is CASSLTQGSMEDTQYF.

The gene calls are TRBV4-1 and TRBJ1-1; TRBD1 is a possible D gene (6 bases). This CDR3 is 13 amino acids long. Deletions cut 4 bases from V and 8 bases from J, with 14 bases between. The V gene's germline CDR1 is MGHRA and CDR2 YSYEKL. The CDR3 reads CASSLKQGREAFF. The CDR3 region has the DNA TGCGCCAGCAGCCTAAAGCAGGGGAGGGAAGCTTTCTTT.

V and J are TRBV30 and TRBJ1-6; 10 bases map to TRBD1. Germline lookup yields CDR1 GTSNPN and CDR2 SVGIG (reference sequence). CDR3 length: 15 residues. V gave up 2 bases and J gave up 8 bases; unmatched junction bases: 6. The CDR3 nucleotides read TGTGCCTGGAGTAACCGGGACAGGGGAGATTCACCCCTCCACTTT. Protein product: CAWSNRDRGDSPLHF.

This clonotype has at least ten counts. The chain carries TRBV12-3 or TRBV12-4 and TRBJ2-3; a weak D match, TRBD1 (6 bases). V was pared by 3 bases and J by 2 bases, with 9 bases between. There are 14 residues in the CDR3. In DNA, the CDR3 is TGTGCCAGCAGTTTTGGGGGCCCCACAGATACGCAGTATTTT. Translating it yields CASSFGGPTDTQYF.

This clonotype was counted only a few times. This sequence joins TRBV4-2 and TRBJ2-5, with D perhaps TRBD2 (6 bases). Germline assignment: CDR1 LGHNA and CDR2 YNFKEQ. The CDR3 extends over 16 amino acids. Trimming removed 0 bases at V and 1 base at J, with 12 bases between. This chain's CDR3 is CASSQDPAGFQETQYF. In DNA, the CDR3 is TGTGCCAGCAGCCAAGATCCTGCGGGGTTCCAAGAGACCCAGTACTTC.

The chain links TRBV5-6 to TRBJ2-7; 10 nucleotides align to TRBD2. The junction had 9 bases not matched to a gene; V was cut back by 4 bases and J by 5 bases. The germline V gene has CDR1 SGHDT and CDR2 YYEEEE. The CDR3 has 15 amino acids. Written as DNA, the CDR3 is TGTGCCAGCAGCGCCGGACTAGCGGTTATCCACGAGCAGTACTTC. This translates into CASSAGLAVIHEQYF.